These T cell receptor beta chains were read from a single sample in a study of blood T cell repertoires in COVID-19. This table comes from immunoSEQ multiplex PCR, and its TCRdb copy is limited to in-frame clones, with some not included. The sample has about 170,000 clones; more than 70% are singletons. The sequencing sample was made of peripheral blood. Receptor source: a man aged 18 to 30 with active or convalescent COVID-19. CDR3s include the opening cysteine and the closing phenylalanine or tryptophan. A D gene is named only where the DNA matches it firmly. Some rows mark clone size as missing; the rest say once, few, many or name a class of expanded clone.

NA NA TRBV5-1 CASRTELNTEAFF
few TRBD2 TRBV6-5 CASRGLAGEKREQYF
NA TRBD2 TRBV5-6 CASSKGLAGLVRYEQYF
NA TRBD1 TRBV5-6 CASSYGTGSNNSPLHF
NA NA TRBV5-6 CASRWASRTDTQYF
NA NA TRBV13 CASSFRDKLYEQYF
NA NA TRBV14 CASSQDWGAGTEAFF
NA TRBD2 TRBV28 CASSPGGTNYNEQFF
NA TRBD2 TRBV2 CASRRLAGMRDTQYF
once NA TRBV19 CASSISGDHEQYF
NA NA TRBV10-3 CAISDLGRVSGNTIYF
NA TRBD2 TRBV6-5 CASSSTTSGAYEQYF
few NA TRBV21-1 CASSKLISVRDTEAFF
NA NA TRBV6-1 CASSEIGRGRTEAFF
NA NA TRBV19 CASSIDRFTTAKNIQYF
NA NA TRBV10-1 CASRTGSGELFF
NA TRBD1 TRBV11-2 CASSLGTGGYNEQFF
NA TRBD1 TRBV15 CATSPRQGRGYTF
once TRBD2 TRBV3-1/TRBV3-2 CASSQDLAGSYNEQFF
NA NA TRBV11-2 CASSFLDSSYNEQFF
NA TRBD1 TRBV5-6 CASSLGELGTGYSYEQYF
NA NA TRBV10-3 CAISESSAYGYTF
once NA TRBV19 CATYRDHRGTEAFF
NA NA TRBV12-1 CASSFPQVAPQETQYF
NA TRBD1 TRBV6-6 CASRLGQRETQYF
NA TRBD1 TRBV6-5 CASHRQGTYEQYF
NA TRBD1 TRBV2 CASNNRGLGSPLHF
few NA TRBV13 CASSLEGANYGYTF